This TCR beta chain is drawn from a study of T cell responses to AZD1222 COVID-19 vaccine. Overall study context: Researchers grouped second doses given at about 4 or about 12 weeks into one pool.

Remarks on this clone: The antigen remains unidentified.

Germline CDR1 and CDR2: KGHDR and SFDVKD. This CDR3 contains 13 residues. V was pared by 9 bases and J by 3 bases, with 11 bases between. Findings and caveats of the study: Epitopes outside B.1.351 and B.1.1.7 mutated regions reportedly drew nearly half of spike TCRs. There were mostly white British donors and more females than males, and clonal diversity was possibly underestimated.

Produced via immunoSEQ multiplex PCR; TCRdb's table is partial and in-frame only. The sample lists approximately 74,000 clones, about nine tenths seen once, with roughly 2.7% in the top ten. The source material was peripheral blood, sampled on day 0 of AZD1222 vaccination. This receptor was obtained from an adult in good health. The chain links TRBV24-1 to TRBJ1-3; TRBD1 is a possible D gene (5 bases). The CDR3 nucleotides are TGTGCCACCGGGGAGGGGAATGGAAACACCATATATTTT. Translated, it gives CATGEGNGNTIYF.